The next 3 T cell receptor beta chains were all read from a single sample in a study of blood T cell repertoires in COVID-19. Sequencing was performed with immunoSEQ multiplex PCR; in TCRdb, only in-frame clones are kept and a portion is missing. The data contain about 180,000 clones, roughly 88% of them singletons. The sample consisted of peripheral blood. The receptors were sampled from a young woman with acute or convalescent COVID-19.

CDR3 sequence reads: CATSSHSLPGELFF. The DNA for the CDR3 is TGTGCCACAAGTTCCCATAGCCTTCCCGGGGAGCTGTTTTTT. The V and J genes are TRBV28 and TRBJ2-2; D is ambiguous. V gave up 10 bases and J gave up 6 bases, with 18 bases separating them. CDR1 MDHEN and CDR2 SYDVKM come from the germline V gene. CDR3 length: 14 residues.

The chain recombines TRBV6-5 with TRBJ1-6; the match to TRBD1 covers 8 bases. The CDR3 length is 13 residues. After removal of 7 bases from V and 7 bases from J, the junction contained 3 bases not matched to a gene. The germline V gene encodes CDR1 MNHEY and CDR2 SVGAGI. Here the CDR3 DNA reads TGTGCCAGCACGGGACAGGTGAATTCACCCCTCCACTTT. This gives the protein CASTGQVNSPLHF.

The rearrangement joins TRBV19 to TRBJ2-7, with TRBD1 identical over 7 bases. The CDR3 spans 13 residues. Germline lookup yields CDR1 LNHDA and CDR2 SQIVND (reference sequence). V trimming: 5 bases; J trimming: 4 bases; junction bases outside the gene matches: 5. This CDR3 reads CASSPWGQYEQYF. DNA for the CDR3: TGTGCCAGTAGTCCTTGGGGACAGTACGAGCAGTACTTC.